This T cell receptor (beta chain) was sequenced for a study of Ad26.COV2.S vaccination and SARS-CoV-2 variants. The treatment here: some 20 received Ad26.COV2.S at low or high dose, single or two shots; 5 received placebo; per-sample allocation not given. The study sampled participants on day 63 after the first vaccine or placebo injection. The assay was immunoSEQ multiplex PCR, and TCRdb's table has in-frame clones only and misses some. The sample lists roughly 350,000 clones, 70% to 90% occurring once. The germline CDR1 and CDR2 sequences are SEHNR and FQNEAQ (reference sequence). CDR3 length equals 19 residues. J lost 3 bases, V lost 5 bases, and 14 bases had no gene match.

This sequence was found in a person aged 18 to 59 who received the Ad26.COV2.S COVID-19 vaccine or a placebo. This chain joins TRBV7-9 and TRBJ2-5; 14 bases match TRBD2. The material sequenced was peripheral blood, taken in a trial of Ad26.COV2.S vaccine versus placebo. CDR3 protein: CASSHPATRLAGGEETQYF. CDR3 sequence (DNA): TGTGCCAGCAGCCACCCCGCCACGAGACTAGCGGGAGGGGAAGAGACCCAGTACTTC. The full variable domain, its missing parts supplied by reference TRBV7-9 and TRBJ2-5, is DTGVSQNPRHKITKRGQNVTFRCDPISEHNRLYWYRQTLGQGPEFLTYFQNEAQLEKSRLLSDRFSAERPKGSFSTLEIQRTEQGDSAMYLCASSHPATRLAGGEETQYFGPGTRLLVL.